This TCR beta chain appears in the sequencing data of a study of blood T cell repertoires in COVID-19. Study-wide background: Acute and convalescent COVID-19 specimens originated in the United States, Italy and Spain. Sample material is recorded as cDNA or gDNA derived from T cells, B-cell-depleted T cells, or PBMCs.

As processed by the authors: Estimated nucleated cell counts came from reference gene primer amplification. The assay was immunoSEQ multiplex PCR, and TCRdb's table has in-frame clones only and misses some. The V and J calls and clone size are taken from that table; D and trimming were inferred from the DNA. The sample has tens of thousands of clones, around 79% seen once. The V end was cut by 3 bases, the J end by 7 bases, with 10 bases between. Germline CDR1 LGHDT, CDR2 YNNKEL (reference sequence). The CDR3 has 14 residues. V gene TRBV3-1 (or the pseudogene TRBV3-2) combines with J gene TRBJ1-6; tentative D call: TRBD1 (6 bases). The sequence was obtained from a man in his fifties or sixties with active or convalescent COVID-19. Material: peripheral blood. CDR3 loop: CASSQRGGNSPLHF. CDR3 nucleotides: TGTGCCAGCAGCCAGAGGGGGGGGAATTCACCCCTCCACTTT.